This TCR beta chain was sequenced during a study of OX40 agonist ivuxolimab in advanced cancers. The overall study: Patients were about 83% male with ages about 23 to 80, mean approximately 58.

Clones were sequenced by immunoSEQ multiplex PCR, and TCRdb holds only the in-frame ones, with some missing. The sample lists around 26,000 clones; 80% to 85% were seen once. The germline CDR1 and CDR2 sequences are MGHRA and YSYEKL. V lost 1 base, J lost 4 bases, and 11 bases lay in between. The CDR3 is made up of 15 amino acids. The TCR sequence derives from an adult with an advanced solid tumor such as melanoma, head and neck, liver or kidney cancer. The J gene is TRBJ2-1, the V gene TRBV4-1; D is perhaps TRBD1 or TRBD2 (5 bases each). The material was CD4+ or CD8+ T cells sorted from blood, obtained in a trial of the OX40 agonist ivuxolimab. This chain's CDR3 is CASSQGDPRYNEQFF. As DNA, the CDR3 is TGCGCCAGCAGCCAAGGGGACCCACGGTACAATGAGCAGTTCTTC.